The 8 T cell receptor beta chains below come from one sample, sequenced in a study of regulatory T cells in long-lasting Graves disease (dated by TCRdb to the early 2020s). According to the study, the label for this sample's time point signals: persistent/refractory GD, antithyroid drugs over 5 years with positive TRAb. RNA was extracted from PBMCs in TRIzol for both TCR sequencing and RNA sequencing. Library method: multiplex PCR. Sequencing relied on an Illumina HiSeq 4000. To build TCR beta libraries, CDR3 regions were amplified by Arm-PCR using iRepertoire HTBI primers. TCRdb trimmed public reads at Q25 via fastp, called clones via MiXCR and kept in-frame beta chains. Rows merge per CDR3 protein into single entries with the most common DNA and genes. This sample gives some 420,000 distinct CDR3 sequences in total; about 22% of them show up just once. Around 13% of the sample is held by the ten biggest clonotypes.

Material: peripheral blood mononuclear cells (PBMCs), obtained when the disease was refractory, from a patient treated with antithyroid drugs. The receptors shown here come from a female donor with Graves disease.

The sample holds a few counts of this clonotype. The genes are TRBV20-1 and TRBJ2-7, with TRBD2 matching 7 bases. Germline values: CDR1 DFQATT, CDR2 SNEGSKA (reference sequence). The trim removed 0 bases at V and 4 bases at J, leaving 9 bases unmatched. The CDR3 extends over 15 amino acids. The CDR3 DNA sequence: TGCAGTGCTAGAGACCTTGCGGGAGTTGGGTACGAGCAGTACTTC. It is translated as CSARDLAGVGYEQYF.

The sample holds many counts of this clonotype. The chain is built from TRBV6-1 and TRBJ2-5, with 7 bases fitting TRBD1. The CDR3 runs to 17 residues. The V gene end was trimmed by 5 bases and the J gene end by 0 bases; junction bases not matched to a gene: 12. From germline, CDR1 is MNHNS and CDR2 SASEGT. The CDR3 coding sequence is TGTGCCAGCAGTAGAGCCGGACAGGACTTGTACCAAGAGACCCAGTACTTC. This translates into CASSRAGQDLYQETQYF.

In this sample, this clonotype turned up many times. V usage is TRBV3-1 and J usage is TRBJ1-2, with 10 bases identical to TRBD1. Germline CDR1 and CDR2: LGHDT and YNNKEL (reference sequence). The CDR3 consists of 14 residues. V shed 1 base and J 8 bases; nucleotides not matched to a gene: 4. The CDR3 bases are TGTGCCAGCAGCCAAGGGGACAGGGGAGAAGGCTACACCTTC. The encoded protein is CASSQGDRGEGYTF.

A few counts support this clonotype. The chain combines TRBV3-1 with TRBJ2-1, with 11 bases fitting TRBD1. CDR3 length: 16 residues. Per the germline V gene, CDR1 is LGHDT and CDR2 is YNNKEL (reference sequence). With 4 bases clipped from V and 6 bases from J, the junction kept 8 bases outside the gene matches. The CDR3 nucleotides are TGTGCCAGCAGCCGGTGGACAGGGGGCAAAAGCAATGAGCAGTTCTTC. Translating it yields CASSRWTGGKSNEQFF.

This clonotype was observed a handful of times. The chain combines TRBV29-1 with TRBJ1-1; TRBD1 aligns across 10 bases. Germline CDR1 reads SQVTM; CDR2 reads ANQGSEA. V lost 7 bases and J lost 6; bases outside the gene matches: 8. The CDR3 length is 13 residues. CDR3 sequence reads: CSGATGGSSEAFF. CDR3 sequence (DNA): TGCAGCGGGGCGACAGGGGGCTCTTCTGAAGCTTTCTTT.

The table lists this clonotype with a few counts. The chain employs TRBV14 and TRBJ1-1; D is possibly TRBD1 (6 bases). This CDR3 is 18 amino acids long. Germline V gene sequence: CDR1 SGHDN, CDR2 FVKESK. V was trimmed by 0 bases and J by 2 bases, leaving 19 bases between them. Here the CDR3 DNA reads TGTGCCAGCAGCCAAGAGGGTGCAGGGGCGACATTCAACACTGAAGCTTTCTTT. It codes for CASSQEGAGATFNTEAFF.

The genes are TRBV3-1 and TRBJ2-1; D not resolved. This CDR3 spans 16 amino acids. The V end lost 0 bases, the J end lost 7 bases, and 16 bases lay between the germline ends. Germline CDR1 LGHDT, CDR2 YNNKEL (reference sequence). The CDR3 here is CASSQEKDGRLNEQFF. DNA for the CDR3: TGTGCCAGCAGCCAAGAGAAGGACGGCCGATTAAATGAGCAGTTCTTC.

This clonotype was recorded at least ten times. This sequence joins TRBV15 and TRBJ2-5; the D call may be TRBD1 or TRBD2 (6 bases each). Germline V gene data show CDR1 as LNHNV and CDR2 as YYDKDF (reference sequence). The ends were cut back, 4 bases at V and 0 bases at J, with 18 bases in the middle. The CDR3 contains 17 residues. For the CDR3, the DNA is TGTGCCACCAGCACCGCGCTGGGGGGCCGGTACCAAGAGACCCAGTACTTC. It specifies CATSTALGGRYQETQYF.